This paragraph reports one T cell receptor beta chain. V was clipped by 2 bases and J by 1 base, with 6 bases between them. The V gene's germline CDR1 is SGDLS and CDR2 YYNGEE. This CDR3 region has 13 residues. Using immunoSEQ multiplex PCR, the repertoire was profiled, and TCRdb retains in-frame clones only, with some absent. The sample has some 15,000 clones; almost 95% are singletons. The data originate from a study of OX40 agonist ivuxolimab in advanced cancers. Study in general: Cancers in dose escalation were hepatocellular, melanoma, renal cell and head and neck. Anti-PD-1, anti-PD-L1 or anti-CTLA-4 therapy given earlier was allowed, and 30% to 45% had some.

This specimen consisted of CD4+ or CD8+ T cells sorted from blood, obtained in a trial of the OX40 agonist ivuxolimab. The clonotype comes from an adult with an advanced solid tumor such as melanoma, head and neck, liver or kidney cancer. The chain combines TRBV9 with TRBJ1-1; D is ambiguous. The CDR3: CASSVSGNTEAFF. Here the CDR3 DNA reads TGTGCCAGCAGCGTCTCTGGGAACACTGAAGCTTTCTTT.